A selection of T cell receptor beta chains follows, all from one sample in a study of shared clonotypes between healthy human individuals. The repertoire was sequenced with immunoSEQ multiplex PCR; TCRdb's copy has only in-frame clones and lacks some. The sample shows 1.6 million or so clones, roughly 98.5% of them seen only once. Sequencing used naive CD4+ T cells sorted from blood. The receptor set was obtained from a man younger than 40 in good health. Both conserved end residues are part of each CDR3. Fields, in order: clone size, D gene, V gene, J gene, CDR3 DNA, CDR3 protein. The D gene is left open where the match is weak. Size values are once, few and many counts, or a class for expanded clones, and some rows have none.

clone size: NA; D gene: NA; V gene: TRBV27; J gene: TRBJ2-3; CDR3 DNA: TGTGCCAGCAGAGACCGGGCCTCCCATACGCAGTATTTT; CDR3 protein: CASRDRASHTQYF
clone size: NA; D gene: NA; V gene: TRBV30; J gene: TRBJ2-5; CDR3 DNA: TGTGCCTGGAGTGTGGTGTTTTCGGGGACCAGGACACCAAGGCAAGAGACCCAGTACTTC; CDR3 protein: CAWSVVFSGTRTPRQETQYF
clone size: NA; D gene: TRBD1; V gene: TRBV29-1; J gene: TRBJ2-6; CDR3 DNA: TGCAGCGTTGGCTTATACGGGACAGGGGGCAGTGGGGCCAACGTCCTGACTTTC; CDR3 protein: CSVGLYGTGGSGANVLTF
clone size: NA; D gene: NA; V gene: TRBV19; J gene: TRBJ1-2; CDR3 DNA: TGTGCCAGTAGTCCGATTGGGGTTTACTATGGCTACACCTTC; CDR3 protein: CASSPIGVYYGYTF
clone size: NA; D gene: TRBD2; V gene: TRBV7-6; J gene: TRBJ2-1; CDR3 DNA: TGTGCCAGCAGCCCCGAAGCGGGAGATCGCTACAATGAGCAGTTCTTC; CDR3 protein: CASSPEAGDRYNEQFF
clone size: NA; D gene: NA; V gene: TRBV6-5; J gene: TRBJ1-4; CDR3 DNA: TGTGCCAGCAGCCGATCCGGCTCCAGGGAAAAACTGTTTTTT; CDR3 protein: CASSRSGSREKLFF
clone size: NA; D gene: TRBD1; V gene: TRBV5-1; J gene: TRBJ2-5; CDR3 DNA: TGCGCCAGCAGCCCCTTCCCAGCAGGGGGTGGGGAGACCCAGTACTTC; CDR3 protein: CASSPFPAGGGETQYF
clone size: NA; D gene: NA; V gene: TRBV9; J gene: TRBJ1-2; CDR3 DNA: TGTGCCAGCAGCGTAGCTGTGGGTAACTATGGCTACACCTTC; CDR3 protein: CASSVAVGNYGYTF
clone size: NA; D gene: TRBD2; V gene: TRBV7-7; J gene: TRBJ2-5; CDR3 DNA: TGTGCTAGCAGCCCAAGCGGGAGGGCCTCGGAGACCCAGTACTTC; CDR3 protein: CASSPSGRASETQYF
clone size: NA; D gene: TRBD2; V gene: TRBV5-1; J gene: TRBJ2-7; CDR3 DNA: TGCGCCAGCAGCGCGGGACTAGCGGGTTCCTACGAGCAGTACTTC; CDR3 protein: CASSAGLAGSYEQYF
clone size: NA; D gene: NA; V gene: TRBV28; J gene: TRBJ2-7; CDR3 DNA: TGTGCCAGCAGTTCCGATGGAGTCGGCAGTTACTCCTACGAGCAGTACTTC; CDR3 protein: CASSSDGVGSYSYEQYF
clone size: NA; D gene: TRBD2; V gene: TRBV4-1; J gene: TRBJ2-2; CDR3 DNA: TGCGCCAGCAGCCCTCGAAGACTAGCGGCCGGGGAGCTGTTTTTT; CDR3 protein: CASSPRRLAAGELFF
clone size: NA; D gene: NA; V gene: TRBV29-1; J gene: TRBJ1-2; CDR3 DNA: TGCAGCGGCCTATCGGGGGGAGACTATGGCTACACCTTC; CDR3 protein: CSGLSGGDYGYTF
clone size: NA; D gene: TRBD1; V gene: TRBV9; J gene: TRBJ1-1; CDR3 DNA: TGTGCCAGCAGCGGGACAGGGGAATGGAAGAACACTGAAGCTTTCTTT; CDR3 protein: CASSGTGEWKNTEAFF
clone size: NA; D gene: TRBD1; V gene: TRBV28; J gene: TRBJ1-5; CDR3 DNA: TGTGCCAGCAGCCCACCGGGACAGGCCTCGCGGCAGCCCCAGCATTTT; CDR3 protein: CASSPPGQASRQPQHF
clone size: NA; D gene: TRBD1; V gene: TRBV11-2; J gene: TRBJ2-2; CDR3 DNA: TGTGCCAGCAGATCTACCCCGGGACAGAGGAACACCGGGGAGCTGTTTTTT; CDR3 protein: CASRSTPGQRNTGELFF
clone size: NA; D gene: NA; V gene: TRBV9; J gene: TRBJ2-5; CDR3 DNA: TGTGCCAGCAGCGCGACGGGTGCTTTGGAGACCCAGTACTTC; CDR3 protein: CASSATGALETQYF
clone size: NA; D gene: NA; V gene: TRBV29-1; J gene: TRBJ1-3; CDR3 DNA: TGCAGCGTTGCGTGGGTATCTGGAAACACCATATATTTT; CDR3 protein: CSVAWVSGNTIYF
clone size: NA; D gene: NA; V gene: TRBV10-1; J gene: TRBJ2-7; CDR3 DNA: TGCGCCAGCAGTGAGTCGCCAGCTTTCTACGAGCAGTACTTC; CDR3 protein: CASSESPAFYEQYF
clone size: NA; D gene: NA; V gene: TRBV19; J gene: TRBJ2-7; CDR3 DNA: TGTGCCAGTAGTTCAGGTGGGGGGAACTACGAGCAGTACTTC; CDR3 protein: CASSSGGGNYEQYF
clone size: NA; D gene: NA; V gene: TRBV5-4; J gene: TRBJ2-7; CDR3 DNA: TGTGCCAGCAGCTTGACCCGCGGGACATACTCCTACGAGCAGTACTTC; CDR3 protein: CASSLTRGTYSYEQYF
clone size: NA; D gene: NA; V gene: TRBV6-5; J gene: TRBJ1-3; CDR3 DNA: TGTGCCAGCAAAACGAGGGGGTACTCTGGAAACACCATATATTTT; CDR3 protein: CASKTRGYSGNTIYF
clone size: NA; D gene: NA; V gene: TRBV5-1; J gene: TRBJ2-2; CDR3 DNA: TGCGCCAGCAGCCCCTTAGGTAATCCGAACACCGGGGAGCTGTTTTTT; CDR3 protein: CASSPLGNPNTGELFF
clone size: NA; D gene: NA; V gene: TRBV11-2; J gene: TRBJ2-1; CDR3 DNA: TGTGCCAGCAGCTCCAAAGGGGACCGCCCTCGGGCTGAGCAGTTCTTC; CDR3 protein: CASSSKGDRPRAEQFF
clone size: once; D gene: TRBD2; V gene: TRBV7-4; J gene: TRBJ2-1; CDR3 DNA: TGTGCCAGCAGTAGCGGGGTCTCCTACAATGAGCAGTTCTTC; CDR3 protein: CASSSGVSYNEQFF
clone size: NA; D gene: NA; V gene: TRBV27; J gene: TRBJ2-1; CDR3 DNA: TGTGCCAGCAGTTGGGGACGGACACACAATGAGCAGTTCTTC; CDR3 protein: CASSWGRTHNEQFF
clone size: NA; D gene: TRBD2; V gene: TRBV5-4; J gene: TRBJ2-2; CDR3 DNA: TGTGCCAGCAGCCCTGGGGCGGGAGCGGGCACCGGGGAGCTGTTTTTT; CDR3 protein: CASSPGAGAGTGELFF
clone size: NA; D gene: TRBD1; V gene: TRBV7-9; J gene: TRBJ2-7; CDR3 DNA: TGTGCCAGCAGCTTAGCCGGGACAGTCTACGAGCAGTACTTC; CDR3 protein: CASSLAGTVYEQYF
clone size: NA; D gene: NA; V gene: TRBV7-9; J gene: TRBJ1-1; CDR3 DNA: TGTGCCAGCAGCTTAGGTACTGAAGCTTTCTTT; CDR3 protein: CASSLGTEAFF
clone size: NA; D gene: NA; V gene: TRBV15; J gene: TRBJ2-5; CDR3 DNA: TGTGCCACCAGCAGAGGACTCTTGTACCAAGAGACCCAGTACTTC; CDR3 protein: CATSRGLLYQETQYF
clone size: NA; D gene: TRBD2; V gene: TRBV4-3; J gene: TRBJ2-5; CDR3 DNA: TGCGCCAGCAGCCAGGATAGCGGGGGTCAGGAGACCCAGTACTTC; CDR3 protein: CASSQDSGGQETQYF
clone size: NA; D gene: NA; V gene: TRBV6-5; J gene: TRBJ2-1; CDR3 DNA: TGTGCCAGCACCCCAGGACTACCCCCCTACAATGAGCAGTTCTTC; CDR3 protein: CASTPGLPPYNEQFF
clone size: NA; D gene: NA; V gene: TRBV9; J gene: TRBJ2-1; CDR3 DNA: TGTGCCAGCAGCGCCTTAGCAGGGGGGTACAATGAGCAGTTCTTC; CDR3 protein: CASSALAGGYNEQFF
clone size: NA; D gene: TRBD1; V gene: TRBV5-1; J gene: TRBJ2-7; CDR3 DNA: TGCGCCAGCAGCCCTGAACGGGACAGCCGGACCGACGATACTTCAGAGCAGTACTTC; CDR3 protein: CASSPERDSRTDDTSEQYF
clone size: NA; D gene: NA; V gene: TRBV2; J gene: TRBJ2-7; CDR3 DNA: TGTGCCAGCAGTGTGTACAGGGTGGAGTACGAGCAGTACTTC; CDR3 protein: CASSVYRVEYEQYF
clone size: once; D gene: NA; V gene: TRBV7-2; J gene: TRBJ2-7; CDR3 DNA: TGTGCCAGCAGCGACGGAGGCGGGGCCCTCGAGCAGTACTTC; CDR3 protein: CASSDGGGALEQYF
clone size: NA; D gene: NA; V gene: TRBV19; J gene: TRBJ2-3; CDR3 DNA: TGTGCCAGTAGCTTGGCGCGGATCGGAGATACGCAGTATTTT; CDR3 protein: CASSLARIGDTQYF
clone size: NA; D gene: TRBD1; V gene: TRBV2; J gene: TRBJ2-7; CDR3 DNA: TGTGCCAGCAGAACAGGGGCGATCGTGTACGAGCAGTACTTC; CDR3 protein: CASRTGAIVYEQYF
clone size: NA; D gene: NA; V gene: TRBV4-3; J gene: TRBJ2-7; CDR3 DNA: TGCGCCAGCAGCCAGGACCGGGCCACGAGGTCCTACGAGCAGTACTTC; CDR3 protein: CASSQDRATRSYEQYF
clone size: NA; D gene: NA; V gene: TRBV28; J gene: TRBJ2-1; CDR3 DNA: TGTGCCAGCAGCTCCCTCGGGCAGGGGCGCAATGAGCAGTTCTTC; CDR3 protein: CASSSLGQGRNEQFF
clone size: NA; D gene: NA; V gene: TRBV29-1; J gene: TRBJ2-1; CDR3 DNA: TGCAGCGTCCGCCCCCTCCTCCACAATGAGCAGTTCTTC; CDR3 protein: CSVRPLLHNEQFF